Presented here are 18 T cell receptor beta chains from one specimen sequenced in a study of read filtering for tumor transcriptome and immune sequencing. From around 440 ng of RNA, a library with molecular barcoded alpha/delta and beta/gamma adaptors was made. Using its own MiXCR run on the reads, TCRdb lists one record per CDR3 protein. Of about 46,000 distinct CDR3 sequences in the sample, around 21% were seen once. The material sequenced was a population of CD138-negative cells sorted from bone marrow. These receptors were taken from a donor at least 40 years old with multiple myeloma.

This clonotype was seen more than once but under ten times. At one boundary the junction diverges from the germline segment, which might be a read error. V usage is TRBV12-3 or TRBV12-4 and J usage is TRBJ2-7, with TRBD1 matching over 10 bases. CDR3 length equals 15 residues. The chain's CDR3 is CGSSPWDRGRNEQYF. The CDR3 bases are TGTGGCAGCAGTCCGTGGGACAGGGGCAGGAACGAGCAGTACTTC.

This clonotype was observed a few times. The chain combines TRBV19 with TRBJ2-1; 7 bases are a match to TRBD2. Germline lookup yields CDR1 LNHDA and CDR2 SQIVND (reference sequence). The CDR3 runs to 15 residues. V lost 6 bases to trimming and J lost 8 bases; unmatched junction nucleotides: 13. For the CDR3, the DNA is TGTGCCAGTAGCGGATTATATATCGCGGGAGATGAGCAGTTCTTC. This translates into CASSGLYIAGDEQFF.

There are many counts of this clonotype. The chain is built from TRBV30 and TRBJ2-2; 8 nucleotides agree with TRBD2. The V gene end was trimmed by 3 bases and the J gene end by 1 base; junction bases not matched to a gene: 4. Germline CDR1 reads GTSNPN; CDR2 reads SVGIG (reference sequence). The CDR3 length is 15 residues. The CDR3 DNA follows: TGTGCCTGGAGCATCGGGAGGGTGAACACCGGGGAGCTGTTTTTT. Translated: CAWSIGRVNTGELFF.

This clonotype was detected ten times or more. The gene calls are TRBV27 and TRBJ1-2; no clear D gene. In germline, CDR1 is MNHEY, CDR2 SMNVEV (reference sequence). V lost 2 bases to trimming and J lost 2 bases, with 18 bases between them. The CDR3 is made up of 17 amino acids. CDR3 sequence: CASSLNPASGENYGYTF. The DNA for the CDR3 is TGTGCCAGCAGTTTAAACCCTGCATCCGGGGAGAACTATGGCTACACCTTC.

This clonotype has ten or more counts. The chain uses TRBV19 and TRBJ1-1; no firm D call. The CDR3 has 13 amino acids. V was pared by 7 bases and J by 2 bases, with 11 bases between. The germline CDR1 and CDR2 sequences are LNHDA and SQIVND (reference sequence). Here the CDR3 reads CASKGRINTEAFF. For the CDR3, the DNA is TGTGCCAGTAAAGGACGAATCAACACTGAAGCTTTCTTT.

This clonotype was counted once. This likely reflects a read error, since a far larger clone is one base away. V is TRBV6-2 or TRBV6-3 and J is TRBJ2-7; D is unresolved. The CDR3 runs 14 residues. Germline V lookup: CDR1 MNHEY, CDR2 SVGEGT. The V end lost 7 bases, the J end lost 3 bases, and 16 bases lay between the germline ends. The CDR3 DNA sequence: TGTGCCAGCATCTACCGGTACCCAGTCTACGAGCAGTACTTC. As protein: CASIYRYPVYEQYF.

There are many counts of this clonotype. This chain connects TRBV29-1 to TRBJ1-5; TRBD1 matches 8 bases. Trimming took 5 bases from V and 2 from J; bases not matched to a gene: 5. CDR3 length equals 14 residues. Germline V gene lookup returns CDR1 SQVTM and CDR2 ANQGSEA. CDR3 sequence: CSVTGQGRNQPQHF. CDR3 DNA: TGCAGCGTTACCGGACAGGGCCGCAATCAGCCCCAGCATTTT.

This clonotype was seen only a few times. The chain has TRBV20-1 and TRBJ2-1; 11 nucleotides line up with TRBD2. V gave up 6 bases and J gave up 2 bases; unmatched junction bases: 9. CDR1 and CDR2 (germline): DFQATT, SNEGSKA (reference sequence). CDR3 length: 16 residues. In nucleotides, the CDR3 is TGCAGTGCCCGACTCCGACTAGCGGGAACCTACAATGAGCAGTTCTTC. This encodes CSARLRLAGTYNEQFF.

Only a few counts were recorded for this clonotype. CDR3 in DNA: TGTGCCAGCAGCTTAGCCCAGGGGGATACGCAGTATTTT. This gives the protein CASSLAQGDTQYF. The genes are TRBV11-2 and TRBJ2-3; TRBD1 is a possible D gene (6 bases). This CDR3 comprises 13 residues. CDR1 is SGHAT and CDR2 is FQNNGV in the germline V gene. V was pared by 1 base and J by 6 bases, with 8 bases between. Complete variable domain (other parts from reference TRBV11-2 and TRBJ2-3): EAGVAQSPRYKIIEKRQSVAFWCNPISGHATLYWYQQILGQGPKLLIQFQNNGVVDDSQLPKDRFSAERLKGVDSTLKIQPAKLEDSAVYLCASSLAQGDTQYFGPGTRLTVL.

This clonotype was seen many times. The CDR3 sequence: CAITPGRQSYEQYF. In nucleotides, the CDR3 is TGTGCCATCACCCCGGGACGGCAGTCCTACGAGCAGTACTTC. V is TRBV10-3 and J is TRBJ2-7; D possibly matches TRBD1 or TRBD2 (5 bases each). The CDR3 sequence is 14 residues long. CDR1 and CDR2 from the germline V gene are ENHRY and SYGVKD. V shed 7 bases and J shed 1 base, with 14 bases lying between them.

The chain has TRBV6-1 and TRBJ2-7; 8 nucleotides line up with TRBD1. V lost 8 bases to trimming and J lost 5 bases; unmatched junction nucleotides: 5. This CDR3 is built from 12 residues. Germline lookup yields CDR1 MNHNS and CDR2 SASEGT. The DNA of the CDR3 is TGTGCCAGCCGGGACAGGACCCACGAGCAGTACTTC. It yields the protein CASRDRTHEQYF.

For this clonotype: Lacking the conserved final phenylalanine or tryptophan, this CDR3 likely reflects a read error. The chain has TRBV13 and TRBJ2-7; weak D call: TRBD1 (5 bases). CDR1 is PRHDT and CDR2 is FYEKMQ in the germline V gene (reference sequence). The CDR3 length is 15 residues. As DNA, the CDR3 is TGCGCCAGCAGCCCGCCGAGACAGAGCTCCTACGAGCAGTACACC. This codes for CASSPPRQSSYEQYT.

This clonotype appeared a few times. A much more abundant neighbour one base away suggests this may be a read error. The chain is built from TRBV7-3 and TRBJ2-3, with 9 bases lining up with TRBD2. CDR1 SGHTA and CDR2 FQGTGA come from the germline V gene. This CDR3 has 15 residues. In nucleotides, the CDR3 is TGTGCCAGCGGCTTACAGGGCGGGAGGGCCGATACGCAGTATTTT. Amino acids: CASGLQGGRADTQYF.

To note about this clonotype: The junction and the germline gene differ at one end; a read error may be behind it. The V and J genes are TRBV5-1 and TRBJ2-1, with D unclear. CDR1 and CDR2 from the germline V gene are SGHRS and YFSETQ. The CDR3 sequence is 15 residues long. The chain's CDR3 is CVSSLDVRVYNEQFF. The CDR3 DNA reads as TGCGTCAGCAGCTTGGACGTCCGAGTCTACAATGAGCAGTTCTTC. Filled out from reference TRBV5-1 and TRBJ2-1, the complete variable domain reads KAGVTQTPRYLIKTRGQQVTLSCSPISGHRSVSWYQQTPGQGLQFLFEYFSETQRNKGNFPGRFSGRQFSNSRSEMNVSTLELGDSALYLCVSSLDVRVYNEQFFGPGTRLTVL.

This clonotype was recorded at least ten times. V gene TRBV29-1 combines with J gene TRBJ2-3; TRBD2 matches 9 bases. The CDR3 runs to 14 residues. Germline V gene lookup returns CDR1 SQVTM and CDR2 ANQGSEA. Unmatched junction bases numbered 8, after V lost 6 bases and J lost 4 bases. CDR3 DNA: TGCAGCGTCACCATTAGCGGGAGTGCAGATACGCAGTATTTT. Amino acid sequence: CSVTISGSADTQYF.

The rearrangement links TRBV2 to TRBJ1-3; the D is unclear. Trimming stripped 3 bases from V and 4 bases from J, with 16 bases between. Germline V lookup: CDR1 SNHLY, CDR2 FYNNEI. The CDR3 contains 16 residues. DNA for the CDR3: TGTGCCAGCAGTGATCGTGGAGGGTTCTCCGGAAACACCATATATTTT. This encodes CASSDRGGFSGNTIYF.

This clonotype was counted ten times or more. CDR3 bases: TGCGCCAGCAGCCAAGGAGGCGGGCGCAATCAGCCCCAGCATTTT. Residues: CASSQGGGRNQPQHF. V is TRBV4-1 and J is TRBJ1-5; no clear D. Germline V gives CDR1 MGHRA, CDR2 YSYEKL. Trimming removed 1 base at V and 2 bases at J, with 9 bases between. This CDR3 is built from 15 residues.

The chain carries TRBV20-1 and TRBJ2-1, with 9 bases matching TRBD2. V lost 2 bases to trimming and J lost 8 bases; unmatched junction nucleotides: 10. The length of the CDR3 is 15 residues. Per germline, CDR1 DFQATT and CDR2 SNEGSKA (reference sequence). The CDR3 nucleotides are TGCAGTGCTAGACGGAGCGGGAGGATCGGGTATGAGCAGTTCTTC. It codes for CSARRSGRIGYEQFF.